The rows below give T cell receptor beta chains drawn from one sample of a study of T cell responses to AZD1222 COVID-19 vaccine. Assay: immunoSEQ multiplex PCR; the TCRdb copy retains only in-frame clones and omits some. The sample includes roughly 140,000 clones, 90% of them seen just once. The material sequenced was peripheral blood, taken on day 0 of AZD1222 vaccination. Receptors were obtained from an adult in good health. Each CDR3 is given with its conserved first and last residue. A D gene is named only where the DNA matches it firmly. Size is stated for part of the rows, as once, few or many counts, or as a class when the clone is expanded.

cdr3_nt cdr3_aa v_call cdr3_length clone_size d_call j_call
TGTGCCAGCAGTTCGGTGGCAGGACTGAATCCGTCACCCCTCCACTTT CASSSVAGLNPSPLHF TRBV6-6 16 few . TRBJ1-6
TGTGCCAGCAGCTTAGGGGAGGTAAATCAGCCCCAGCATTTT CASSLGEVNQPQHF TRBV7-8 14 . . TRBJ1-5
TGTGCCAGCAGCCAAGTAATTTCTGAAGCTTTCTTT CASSQVISEAFF TRBV3-1/TRBV3-2 12 . . TRBJ1-1
TGTGCCTGGAGTGTTGCGGGCCGCCCAGTTGAAGCTTTCTTT CAWSVAGRPVEAFF TRBV30 14 . . TRBJ1-1
TGCGCCAGCAGCTTGCTTTCCTCGGGAATCAATGAGCAGTTCTTC CASSLLSSGINEQFF TRBV5-1 15 . . TRBJ2-1
TGTGCCAGCAGCTGGGGCCCAGGGAACACCGGGGAGCTGTTTTTT CASSWGPGNTGELFF TRBV5-6 15 once . TRBJ2-2
TGTGCCAGCAGTCGGGACATTAATCAGCCCCAGCATTTT CASSRDINQPQHF TRBV2 13 . . TRBJ1-5
TGTGCCTGGAGCGGAGGAGGTTGGACTGAAGCTTTCTTT CAWSGGGWTEAFF TRBV30 13 . . TRBJ1-1
TGTGCCAGCTCATCCAAGGGTGGGGGGCGAAGAAACATGAACACTGAAGCTTTCTTT CASSSKGGGRRNMNTEAFF TRBV18 19 once . TRBJ1-1
TGTGCCAGCAGCCAAGAGGGGCGGCCGGGACAGGGAGGGAAACTGTTTTTT CASSQEGRPGQGGKLFF TRBV4-2 17 . TRBD1 TRBJ1-4
TGCAGCGTCCTCACCTCCTGGGACGGAGTCTATGGCTACACCTTC CSVLTSWDGVYGYTF TRBV29-1 15 . . TRBJ1-2
TGCGCCAGCAGCTTTGGGGACAGGGACACCGGGGAGCTGTTTTTT CASSFGDRDTGELFF TRBV5-1 15 . TRBD1 TRBJ2-2
TGTGCCAGCAGTTACTCAGATACGCAGTATTTT CASSYSDTQYF TRBV6-5 11 . . TRBJ2-3
TGTGCCAGCAGTACCTACAGGGATCATGCGGAAGCTTTCTTT CASSTYRDHAEAFF TRBV5-6 14 . . TRBJ1-1
TGTGCCAGCAGCTTCCGCGCCCTAGCGGGGACCACAGATACGCAGTATTTT CASSFRALAGTTDTQYF TRBV7-3 17 . TRBD2 TRBJ2-3
TGTGCCAGCAGAAAACAGAGCTCCTACGAGCAGTACTTC CASRKQSSYEQYF TRBV6-5 13 . . TRBJ2-7
TGTGCCAGCAGCTTAGGTCAAATGAACACTGAAGCTTTCTTT CASSLGQMNTEAFF TRBV5-8 14 once . TRBJ1-1
TGTGCCTTTACAAAGGGGACCTATAATTCACCCCTCCACTTT CAFTKGTYNSPLHF TRBV30 14 few . TRBJ1-6
TGTGCCAGCAGTCCCCGAGGTAGCGGGGTGTACAATGAGCAGTTCTTC CASSPRGSGVYNEQFF TRBV27 16 few TRBD2 TRBJ2-1
TGTGCCAGCAGCGGGACAGGCTATGGCTACACCTTC CASSGTGYGYTF TRBV9 12 once TRBD1 TRBJ1-2
TGTGCCAGCAGTTATTCTAAGCTAGCCAAAAACATTCAGTACTTC CASSYSKLAKNIQYF TRBV27 15 . . TRBJ2-4
TGTGCCAGCAGCTCCCCGGGACCCACAGTGTATGGCTACACCTTC CASSSPGPTVYGYTF TRBV5-8 15 once . TRBJ1-2
TGTGCCAGCAGCTTAGGTCTAGCGGGAGGTGGAACCTACAATGAGCAGTTCTTC CASSLGLAGGGTYNEQFF TRBV7-3 18 . TRBD2 TRBJ2-1
TGTGCCAGCAGCTCTCGTTTGTTAGGATCCACAGATACGCAGTATTTT CASSSRLLGSTDTQYF TRBV11-1 16 . . TRBJ2-3
TGTGCCAGCAGCTTTGGGGGGAACGGTGCCATATATTTT CASSFGGNGAIYF TRBV7-9 13 . . TRBJ1-3
TGCACTACCTTCCTATTGCGTGACCAAGAGACCCAGTACTTC CTTFLLRDQETQYF TRBV1 14 . . TRBJ2-5
TGTGCCAGTAGTCCACCGGGGCCTGGTACGCAGTATTTT CASSPPGPGTQYF TRBV19 13 . . TRBJ2-3
TGTGCCAGCAGTTACGGTGGTTTGAGCACAGATACGCAGTATTTT CASSYGGLSTDTQYF TRBV6-2/TRBV6-3 15 . . TRBJ2-3
TGTGCCAGCAGTCGGACGGACCTGGGGCCCCAGCATTTT CASSRTDLGPQHF TRBV12-3/TRBV12-4 13 . . TRBJ1-5
TGCGCCAGCAGTCCCGGGACAGGGTTCCACGAGCAGTACTTC CASSPGTGFHEQYF TRBV10-1 14 . TRBD1 TRBJ2-7
TGTGCCTGGGGGAGAAACGAGCAGTACTTC CAWGRNEQYF TRBV30 10 . . TRBJ2-7
TGTGCCAGTAGTATCGGACTAGCGCTCAGCTCCTACAATGAGCAGTTCTTC CASSIGLALSSYNEQFF TRBV19 17 . TRBD2 TRBJ2-1
TGTGCCAGCTCACCCCTGGGACCTCCGGAAGGGACTCAGCCCCAGCATTTT CASSPLGPPEGTQPQHF TRBV18 17 once . TRBJ1-5
TGTGCCAGCAGCTTGGTGCGGGACAGCACCAACTATGGCTACACCTTC CASSLVRDSTNYGYTF TRBV5-6 16 . TRBD1 TRBJ1-2
TGTGCCAGCAGCCCTTGGACGGTCAGTGGGGAGCTGTTTTTT CASSPWTVSGELFF TRBV11-2 14 . . TRBJ2-2
TGTGCCTGGAGTGGGGGAGAGAATCAGCCCCAGCATTTT CAWSGGENQPQHF TRBV30 13 once . TRBJ1-5
TGTGCCAGCAGCCCCCCGGCGGGGACCGGGGCCAACGTCCTGACTTTC CASSPPAGTGANVLTF TRBV7-2 16 . . TRBJ2-6
TGTGCCAGCAGCCCCTCCAGTCCCTACGAGCAGTACTTC CASSPSSPYEQYF TRBV7-9 13 . . TRBJ2-7
TGTGCCAGCAGCCATAGCGGGGGGGCGGCAGATACGCAGTATTTT CASSHSGGAADTQYF TRBV3-1/TRBV3-2 15 . TRBD2 TRBJ2-3
TGTGCCAGCGCGAGGGGCGATGAAGAGACCCAGTACTTC CASARGDEETQYF TRBV7-2 13 . . TRBJ2-5
TGTGCCAGCAAGGGGGGCTTTGGGGCCAACGTCCTGACTTTC CASKGGFGANVLTF TRBV2 14 . . TRBJ2-6
TGTGCCACCAGCCGGCGACACCGGGACACCCCCCCCTACGAGCAGTACTTC CATSRRHRDTPPYEQYF TRBV15 17 . . TRBJ2-7
TGTGCCAGCAGCCTCCCTTTTAGGGAGCAGTTCTTC CASSLPFREQFF TRBV7-3 12 . . TRBJ2-1
TGCGCCAGCAGCTGGACAGGGGGTTGGGACGAGCAGTACTTC CASSWTGGWDEQYF TRBV5-1 14 . TRBD1 TRBJ2-7
TGTGCCAGTAGTATAGATCGAGGGACCCAGTACTTC CASSIDRGTQYF TRBV19 12 . . TRBJ2-5
TGTGCCACCAGTGCTGCGACAGGGGTTGGCACAGATACGCAGTATTTT CATSAATGVGTDTQYF TRBV24-1 16 . TRBD1 TRBJ2-3
TGTGCCAGCAGCCAAGAACAGGGGTACACTGAAGCTTTCTTT CASSQEQGYTEAFF TRBV14 14 once TRBD1 TRBJ1-1
TGTGCCAGCAGCGTAGAGGCAGGGATGAACACTGAAGCTTTCTTT CASSVEAGMNTEAFF TRBV9 15 . . TRBJ1-1
TGTGCCAGTAGTATATATCAGCGGGAGATAAAAAACATTCAGTACTTC CASSIYQREIKNIQYF TRBV19 16 . TRBD2 TRBJ2-4
TGTGCCAGCAGCCGCCGTGGGGGGTCGGACACCGGGGAGCTGTTTTTT CASSRRGGSDTGELFF TRBV7-2 16 . . TRBJ2-2
TGCACCAGCAGCCCGACCAGACCGAGACGGGAGGGAGGCACCGGGGAGCTGTTTTTT CTSSPTRPRREGGTGELFF TRBV1 19 . . TRBJ2-2
TGTGCCACCGGACAGGGTATAGAACAGCCCCAGCATTTT CATGQGIEQPQHF TRBV12-3/TRBV12-4 13 . TRBD1 TRBJ1-5
TGTGCCAGCAGTGAAATGTGGACAGGGATTGAGCAGTTCTTC CASSEMWTGIEQFF TRBV6-1 14 . TRBD1 TRBJ2-1